The 6 T cell receptor beta chains below all came from one sample that was sequenced in a study of CD8+CD57+ T cells in acquired aplastic anemia. Sequencing was done on patients that had shown CD8+CD57+ cell expansion by flow cytometry. Genomic DNA acted as the template from which TCR beta VDJ combination and CDR3 sequence profiling were carried out. TCRdb processed the reads anew with MiXCR; each CDR3 protein has one entry. The sample comprises over 250,000 distinct CDR3 sequences, approximately 58% of which are singletons, and roughly 1.2% rests with the top ten. The sequenced sample consisted of sorted CD4+, CD8+, or CD8+CD57+ T cells (not recorded which) from PBMCs. Receptors were obtained from a human donor with aplastic anemia.

V and J are TRBV19 and TRBJ2-2; D is possibly TRBD1 (5 bases). Germline loops: CDR1 LNHDA, CDR2 SQIVND (reference sequence). The CDR3 has 14 residues. Trimming shortened V by 4 bases and J by 7 bases, and 13 bases separated the two germline ends. CDR3 bases: TGTGCCAGTAGTACCCAGGGCCGTAACGGGGAGCTGTTTTTT. It translates to CASSTQGRNGELFF.

On this clonotype: A read error may account for a junction end that differs from germline. The rearrangement joins TRBV5-1 to TRBJ2-7; TRBD1 matches at 9 bases. The germline V gene encodes CDR1 SGHRS and CDR2 YFSETQ. The CDR3 spans 14 residues. Here the CDR3 DNA reads TGCGTCAGCAGCTCCGGGACAGGGCACCACGAGCAGTACTTC. Its protein product is CVSSSGTGHHEQYF.

V usage is TRBV7-8 and J usage is TRBJ1-5; D is possibly TRBD1 (5 bases). The V gene's germline CDR1 is SGHVS and CDR2 FQNEAQ. V lost 6 bases, J lost 2 bases, and 20 bases lay in between. This CDR3 has 17 residues. Here the CDR3 reads CASSQVLTGPRNQPQHF. The CDR3 nucleotides read TGTGCCAGCAGTCAAGTTCTAACGGGGCCACGCAATCAGCCCCAGCATTTT.

This clonotype was picked up many times. The chain has TRBV15 and TRBJ1-6, with 8 bases that match TRBD1. CDR1 LNHNV and CDR2 YYDKDF come from the germline V gene (reference sequence). The CDR3 sequence is 15 residues long. The J segment lost 7 bases and the V segment lost 1 base, leaving 3 bases of the junction unmatched. The CDR3 DNA sequence: TGTGCCACCAGCAGAGGGGACAGGACAAATTCACCCCTCCACTTT. Protein: CATSRGDRTNSPLHF.

The V and J genes are TRBV19 and TRBJ2-5; TRBD2 matches at 12 bases. CDR3 size: 15 residues. V was pared by 7 bases and J by 5 bases, with 8 bases of the junction left unmatched. Germline CDR1 LNHDA, CDR2 SQIVND (reference sequence). The CDR3 DNA reads as TGTGCCAGTACCCCACTAGCGGGGGGCCGGGAGACCCAGTACTTC. It yields the protein CASTPLAGGRETQYF.

Remarks on this clonotype: Mismatch with germline at one junction end may stem from a read error. This chain joins TRBV5-1 and TRBJ2-5, with 8 nucleotides matching TRBD2. Germline V gene lookup returns CDR1 SGHRS and CDR2 YFSETQ. The CDR3 sequence is 19 residues long. The CDR3: CASSLAAGNTGGAEETQYF. CDR3 coding DNA: TGTGCCAGCAGCTTAGCAGCGGGGAACACCGGGGGGGCCGAAGAGACCCAGTACTTC.